The clone carrying this TCR beta chain was seen many times. Scientists amplified the TCR beta CDR3 regions from RNA transcripts. RT-PCR in the first round used HTBI primers; a second-round multiplex PCR followed. TCRdb reprocessed the multiplex PCR reads via MiXCR and lists one record per CDR3 protein. The sample records over 150,000 distinct CDR3 sequences, approximately 40% being singletons. The sample belongs to a study of Graves' ophthalmopathy and Graves' hyperthyroidism. At the level of the study: Peripheral blood sampling occurred at initial diagnosis, before any treatment.

CDR1 DFQATT and CDR2 SNEGSKA come from the germline V gene (reference sequence). V lost 8 bases to trimming and J lost 9 bases; unmatched junction nucleotides: 18. The CDR3 sequence is 14 residues long. The TCR sequence derives from a woman aged 40 to 50 with Graves' ophthalmopathy. Sequencing used peripheral blood. The rearrangement links TRBV20-1 to TRBJ2-7, with 8 bases fitting TRBD1. The CDR3 nucleotides read TGCAGTCCCAACCCCAGGGGGCGAACCGAGGGGCAGTACTTC. This sequence encodes CSPNPRGRTEGQYF.